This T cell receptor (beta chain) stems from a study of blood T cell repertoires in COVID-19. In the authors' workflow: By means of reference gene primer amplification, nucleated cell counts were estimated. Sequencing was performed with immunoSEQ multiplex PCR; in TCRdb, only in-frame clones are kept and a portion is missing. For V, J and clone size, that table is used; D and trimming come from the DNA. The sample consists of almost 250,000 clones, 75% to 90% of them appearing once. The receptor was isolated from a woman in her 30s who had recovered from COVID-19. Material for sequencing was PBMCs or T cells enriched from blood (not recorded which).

Written as DNA, the CDR3 is TGTGCCAGCAGTTTTGTGCGGAATGAGCAGTTCTTC. Its protein is CASSFVRNEQFF. The V and J genes are TRBV12-3 or TRBV12-4 and TRBJ2-1; D ambiguous. Trimming pared 3 bases from V and 7 bases from J, leaving 7 bases between. CDR3 length equals 12 residues.